This record covers a single T cell receptor (beta chain). Using immunoSEQ multiplex PCR, the repertoire was profiled, and TCRdb retains in-frame clones only, with some absent. The sample carries approximately 61,000 clones, nearly 90% recorded once. The sample is drawn from a study of OX40 agonist ivuxolimab in advanced cancers. Germline values: CDR1 SGHTA, CDR2 FQGNSA. The CDR3 covers 14 residues. V lost 7 bases to trimming and J lost 8 bases, with 20 bases between them. This chain joins TRBV7-2 and TRBJ1-2, with D unclear. The clonotype comes from an adult with an advanced solid tumor such as melanoma, head and neck, liver or kidney cancer. The sequences come from CD4+ or CD8+ T cells sorted from blood, collected in a trial of the OX40 agonist ivuxolimab. As DNA, the CDR3 is TGTGCCAGCACAAAAACTGGCACGGGGTGGGGCTACACCTTC. Amino acid sequence: CASTKTGTGWGYTF.